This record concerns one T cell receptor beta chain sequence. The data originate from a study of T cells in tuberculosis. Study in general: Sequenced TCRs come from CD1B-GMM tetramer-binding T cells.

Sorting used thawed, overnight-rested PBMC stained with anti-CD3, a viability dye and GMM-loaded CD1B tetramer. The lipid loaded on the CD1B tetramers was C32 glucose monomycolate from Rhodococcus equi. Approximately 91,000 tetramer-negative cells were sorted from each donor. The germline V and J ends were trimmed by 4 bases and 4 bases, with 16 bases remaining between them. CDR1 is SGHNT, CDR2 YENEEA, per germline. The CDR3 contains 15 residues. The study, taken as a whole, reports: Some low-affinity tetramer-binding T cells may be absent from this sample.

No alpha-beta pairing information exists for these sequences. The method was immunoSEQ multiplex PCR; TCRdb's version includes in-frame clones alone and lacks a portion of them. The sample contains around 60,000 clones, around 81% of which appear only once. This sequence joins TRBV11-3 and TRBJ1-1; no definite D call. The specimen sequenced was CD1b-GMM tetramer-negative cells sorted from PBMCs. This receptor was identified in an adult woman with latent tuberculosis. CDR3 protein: CASSSSGLRGTEAFF. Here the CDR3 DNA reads TGTGCCAGCAGCTCCTCCGGGCTCCGGGGCACTGAAGCTTTCTTT.